This entry lists 8 T cell receptor beta chains sequenced from one sample in a study of shared clonotypes between healthy human individuals. Clones were read by immunoSEQ multiplex PCR, and TCRdb kept only the in-frame ones, dropping some. The sample has nearly 2 million clones, 85% to 95% seen once; the top ten hold more than 0.9%. CD45RO-negative cells were positively selected for CCR7, leaving out terminally differentiated effector memory CD45RA+ cells. Sequenced: naive CD8+ T cells sorted from blood. The source is a man aged 18-30 years in good health.

In its sample, this clone was seen a few times. This rearrangement joins TRBV12-5 to TRBJ1-5; the D is unclear. The CDR3 totals 12 residues. Germline V gives CDR1 LGHNT, CDR2 FRNRAP. Deletions cut 1 base from V and 5 bases from J, with 3 bases between. CDR3 amino acids: CASGLDYQPQHF. For the CDR3, the DNA is TGTGCTAGTGGTTTGGATTATCAGCCCCAGCATTTT.

On this clone itself: The identical CDR3 is also encoded by other nucleotide sequences in the sample. This chain uses TRBV7-9 with TRBJ2-1; D remains unclear. The CDR3 has 13 residues. The V gene lost 2 bases and the J gene lost 6 bases, with 8 bases spanning the gap. From germline, CDR1 is SEHNR and CDR2 FQNEAQ (reference sequence). CDR3 region: CASSLLGLNEQFF. The CDR3 coding sequence is TGTGCCAGCAGCTTATTGGGTCTCAATGAGCAGTTCTTC.

The chain couples TRBV27 to TRBJ2-7; D unclear. Per germline, CDR1 MNHEY and CDR2 SMNVEV (reference sequence). V was pared by 5 bases and J by 6 bases, with 17 bases between. The CDR3 has 14 residues. CDR3 region: CASSQIDGLGEQYF. CDR3 bases: TGTGCCAGCAGTCAAATCGACGGCTTGGGCGAGCAGTACTTC.

J is TRBJ1-3 and V is TRBV30; D unresolved. The CDR3 consists of 12 residues. Germline lookup yields CDR1 GTSNPN and CDR2 SVGIG (reference sequence). The V end lost 4 bases, the J end lost 2 bases, and 6 bases lay between the germline ends. Written as DNA, the CDR3 is TGTGCCTGGACCCCGACTGGAAACACCATATATTTT. Its protein is CAWTPTGNTIYF.

This chain uses TRBV19 with TRBJ2-5, with D perhaps TRBD2 (6 bases). CDR3 length equals 13 residues. Germline CDR1 and CDR2: LNHDA and SQIVND (reference sequence). The V and J ends lost 4 bases and 5 bases respectively, with 11 bases between them. The CDR3 sequence: CASSRAGWETQYF. CDR3 in DNA: TGTGCCAGTAGTAGGGCGGGGTGGGAGACCCAGTACTTC.

This chain uses TRBV7-9 with TRBJ2-6; no clear D. The V gene lost 10 bases and the J gene lost 4 bases, with 14 bases spanning the gap. The CDR3 is 14 amino acids. CDR1 and CDR2 (germline): SEHNR, FQNEAQ (reference sequence). Here the CDR3 DNA reads TGTGCCATCGAATTAGGGTTCGGGGCCAACGTCCTGACTTTC. Translation: CAIELGFGANVLTF.

This chain joins TRBV9 and TRBJ2-1; TRBD2 is a possible D gene (5 bases). In germline, CDR1 is SGDLS, CDR2 YYNGEE. The CDR3 is 11 residues long. Deletions cut 4 bases from V and 12 bases from J, with 11 bases between. The DNA for the CDR3 is TGTGCCAGCAGCCCCGGGGTGGGGCAGTTCTTC. It specifies CASSPGVGQFF. Full variable domain (rest looked up from reference TRBV9 and TRBJ2-1): DSGVTQTPKHLITATGQRVTLRCSPRSGDLSVYWYQQSLDQGLQFLIQYYNGEERAKGNILERFSAQQFPDLHSELNLSSLELGDSALYFCASSPGVGQFFGPGTRLTVL.

This chain joins TRBV27 and TRBJ1-5, with D possibly being TRBD1 (6 bases). The CDR3 has 16 amino acids. Germline CDR1 and CDR2: MNHEY and SMNVEV (reference sequence). V shed 6 bases and J shed 3 bases, with 18 bases lying between them. CDR3 coding DNA: TGTGCCAGCAGCCCCTCGGCGGGGGCCTACAATCAGCCCCAGCATTTT. It specifies CASSPSAGAYNQPQHF.